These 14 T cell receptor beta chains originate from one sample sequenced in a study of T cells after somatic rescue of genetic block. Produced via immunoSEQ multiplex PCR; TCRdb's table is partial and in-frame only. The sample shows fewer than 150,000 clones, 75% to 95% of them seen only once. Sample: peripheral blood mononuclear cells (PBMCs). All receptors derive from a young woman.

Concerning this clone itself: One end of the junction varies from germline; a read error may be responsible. Written as DNA, the CDR3 is TGTGCCAGCAGGGAAGACCGGGACACCCTGCACTTT. Translated: CASREDRDTLHF. J is TRBJ1-6 and V is TRBV2, with a possible D match to TRBD1 (6 bases). Per germline, CDR1 SNHLY and CDR2 FYNNEI. The CDR3 totals 12 residues. The full variable domain, rest sourced from reference TRBV2 and TRBJ1-6, is EPEVTQTPSHQVTQMGQEVILRCVPISNHLYFYWYRQILGQKVEFLVSFYNNEISEKSEIFDDQFSVERPDGSNFTLKIRSTKLEDSAMYFCASREDRDTLHFGNGTRLTVT.

As DNA, the CDR3 is TGTGCCAGCTCACCACTGGCCGGGACAGGGGGCGAGAGCTCTGGAAACACCATATATTTT. Protein sequence: CASSPLAGTGGESSGNTIYF. V and J are TRBV18 and TRBJ1-3, with 12 bases that match TRBD1. Germline V gives CDR1 KGHSH, CDR2 LQKENI. The CDR3 covers 20 residues. With 1 base clipped from V and 0 bases from J, the junction kept 10 bases outside the gene matches.

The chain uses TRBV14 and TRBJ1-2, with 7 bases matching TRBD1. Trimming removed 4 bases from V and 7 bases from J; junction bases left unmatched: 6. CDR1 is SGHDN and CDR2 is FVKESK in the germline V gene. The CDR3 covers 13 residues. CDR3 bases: TGTGCCAGCAGCCCGACAGGGACCCGTGGCTACACCTTC. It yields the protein CASSPTGTRGYTF.

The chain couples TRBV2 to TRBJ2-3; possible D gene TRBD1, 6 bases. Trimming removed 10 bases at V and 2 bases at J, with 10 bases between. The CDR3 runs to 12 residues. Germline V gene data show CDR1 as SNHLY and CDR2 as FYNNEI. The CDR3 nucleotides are TGTGCCACCCAGGGGATCACAGATACGCAGTATTTT. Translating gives CATQGITDTQYF.

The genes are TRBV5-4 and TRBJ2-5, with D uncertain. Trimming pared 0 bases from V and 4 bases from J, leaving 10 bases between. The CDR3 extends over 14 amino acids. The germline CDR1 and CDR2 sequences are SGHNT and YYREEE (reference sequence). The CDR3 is CASSLGQRPETQYF. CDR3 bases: TGTGCCAGCAGCTTGGGGCAGAGACCAGAGACCCAGTACTTC.

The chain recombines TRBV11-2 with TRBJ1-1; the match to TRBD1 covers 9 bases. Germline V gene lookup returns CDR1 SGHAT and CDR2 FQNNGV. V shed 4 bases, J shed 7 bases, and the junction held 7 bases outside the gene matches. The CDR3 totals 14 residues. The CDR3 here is CASSYGQGSGEAFF. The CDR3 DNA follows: TGTGCCAGCAGCTACGGACAGGGGAGCGGTGAAGCTTTCTTT.

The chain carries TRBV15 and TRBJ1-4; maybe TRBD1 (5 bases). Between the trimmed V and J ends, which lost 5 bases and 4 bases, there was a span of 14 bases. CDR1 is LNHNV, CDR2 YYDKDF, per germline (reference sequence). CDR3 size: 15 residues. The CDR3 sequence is CATSPTSGGNEKLFF. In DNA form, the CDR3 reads TGTGCCACCAGCCCGACTAGCGGGGGTAATGAAAAACTGTTTTTT.

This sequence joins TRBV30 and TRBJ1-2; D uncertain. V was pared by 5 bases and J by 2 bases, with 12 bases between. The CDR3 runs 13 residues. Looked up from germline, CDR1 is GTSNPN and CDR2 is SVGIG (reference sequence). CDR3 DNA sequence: TGTGCCTGGGAGTTTTCCCGAAACTATGGCTACACCTTC. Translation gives CAWEFSRNYGYTF. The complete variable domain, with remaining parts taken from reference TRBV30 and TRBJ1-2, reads SQTIHQWPATLVQPVGSPLSLECTVEGTSNPNLYWYRQAAGRGLQLLFYSVGIGQISSEVPQNLSASRPQDRQFILSSKKLLLSDSGFYLCAWEFSRNYGYTFGSGTRLTVV.

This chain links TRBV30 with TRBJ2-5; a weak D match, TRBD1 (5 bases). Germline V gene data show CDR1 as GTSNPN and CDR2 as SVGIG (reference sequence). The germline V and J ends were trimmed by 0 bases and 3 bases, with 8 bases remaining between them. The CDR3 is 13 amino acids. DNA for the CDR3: TGTGCCTGGAGTGTAGGGGCAGAAGAGACCCAGTACTTC. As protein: CAWSVGAEETQYF.

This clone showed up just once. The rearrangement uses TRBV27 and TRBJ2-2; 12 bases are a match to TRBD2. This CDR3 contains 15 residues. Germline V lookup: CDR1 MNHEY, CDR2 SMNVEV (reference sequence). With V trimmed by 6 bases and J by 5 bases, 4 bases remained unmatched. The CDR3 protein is CASSPGLAGTGELFF. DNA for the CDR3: TGTGCCAGCAGCCCGGGACTAGCGGGTACCGGGGAGCTGTTTTTT.

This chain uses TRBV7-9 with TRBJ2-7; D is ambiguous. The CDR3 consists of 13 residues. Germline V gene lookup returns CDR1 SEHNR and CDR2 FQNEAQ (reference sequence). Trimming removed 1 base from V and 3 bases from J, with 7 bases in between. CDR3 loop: CASSLEGGYEQYF. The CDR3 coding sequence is TGTGCCAGCAGCTTAGAGGGCGGCTACGAGCAGTACTTC.

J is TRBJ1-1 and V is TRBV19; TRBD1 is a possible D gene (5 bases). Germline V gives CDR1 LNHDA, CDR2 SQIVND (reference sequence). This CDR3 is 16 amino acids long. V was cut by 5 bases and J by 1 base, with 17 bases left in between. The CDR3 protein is CASSPRRGPGNTEAFF. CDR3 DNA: TGTGCCAGTAGTCCTCGACGGGGACCGGGGAACACTGAAGCTTTCTTT.

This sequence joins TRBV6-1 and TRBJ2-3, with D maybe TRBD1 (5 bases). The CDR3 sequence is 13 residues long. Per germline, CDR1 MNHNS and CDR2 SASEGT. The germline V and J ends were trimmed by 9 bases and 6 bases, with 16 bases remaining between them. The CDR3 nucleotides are TGTGCCAGTAGACGGCAGGGTGGCGATACGCAGTATTTT. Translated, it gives CASRRQGGDTQYF.

DNA for the CDR3: TGCGCCAGCATCGCCGGCAGGGTCGGCGATACGCAGTATTTT. Translating gives CASIAGRVGDTQYF. The chain has TRBV5-1 and TRBJ2-3, with a possible D match to TRBD1 (5 bases). Trimming removed 6 bases from V and 6 bases from J, with 17 bases in between. The CDR3 is 14 residues long. Germline loops: CDR1 SGHRS, CDR2 YFSETQ.